The 2 T cell receptor beta chains below all came from one sample that was sequenced in a study of Ad26.COV2.S vaccination and SARS-CoV-2 variants. Treatment noted: around 19 received Ad26.COV2.S at low or high dose, single or two shots; about 5 received placebo; per-sample allocation not given. Sample collection was performed on day 63 after the first vaccine or placebo injection. Profiling relied on immunoSEQ multiplex PCR, and the TCRdb table lists in-frame clones only, not all of them. Of fewer than 600,000 clones listed, 80% to 90% are singletons. The sample here was peripheral blood, taken in a trial of Ad26.COV2.S vaccine versus placebo. The receptors were gathered from a person aged 18-60 years who received the Ad26.COV2.S COVID-19 vaccine or a placebo.

This clone came up once. The rearrangement links TRBV19 to TRBJ2-3; perhaps D is TRBD1 or TRBD2 (5 bases each). V was cut by 3 bases and J by 0 bases, with 16 bases left in between. CDR1 is LNHDA and CDR2 is SQIVND in the germline V gene (reference sequence). The CDR3 runs 17 residues. In nucleotides, the CDR3 is TGTGCCAGTAGTATTTCGGGGCCAGGGATGAGCACAGATACGCAGTATTTT. It codes for CASSISGPGMSTDTQYF.

The rearrangement links TRBV7-2 to TRBJ1-6; TRBD1 aligns across 7 bases. CDR1 is SGHTA, CDR2 FQGNSA, per germline. V dropped 3 bases and J dropped 4; count of bases not matched to a gene: 6. The CDR3 totals 16 residues. The CDR3 region is CASSFRTGNYNSPLHF. CDR3 DNA sequence: TGTGCCAGCAGCTTCCGGACAGGAAATTATAATTCACCCCTCCACTTT.